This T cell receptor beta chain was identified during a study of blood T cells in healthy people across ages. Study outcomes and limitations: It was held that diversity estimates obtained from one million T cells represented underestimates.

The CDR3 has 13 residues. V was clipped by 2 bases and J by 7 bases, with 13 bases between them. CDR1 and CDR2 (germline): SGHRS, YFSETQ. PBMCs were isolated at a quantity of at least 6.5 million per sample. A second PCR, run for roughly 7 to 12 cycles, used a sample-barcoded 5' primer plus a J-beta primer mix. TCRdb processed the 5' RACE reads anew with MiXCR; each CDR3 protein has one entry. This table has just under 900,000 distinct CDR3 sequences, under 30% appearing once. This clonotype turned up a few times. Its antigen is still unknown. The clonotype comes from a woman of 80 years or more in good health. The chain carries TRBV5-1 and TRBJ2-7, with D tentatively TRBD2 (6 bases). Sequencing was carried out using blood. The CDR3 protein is CASSLDSRGEQYF. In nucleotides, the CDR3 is TGCGCCAGCAGCTTAGACAGCCGGGGGGAGCAGTACTTC. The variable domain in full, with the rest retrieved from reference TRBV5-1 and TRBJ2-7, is KAGVTQTPRYLIKTRGQQVTLSCSPISGHRSVSWYQQTPGQGLQFLFEYFSETQRNKGNFPGRFSGRQFSNSRSEMNVSTLELGDSALYLCASSLDSRGEQYFGPGTRLTVT.